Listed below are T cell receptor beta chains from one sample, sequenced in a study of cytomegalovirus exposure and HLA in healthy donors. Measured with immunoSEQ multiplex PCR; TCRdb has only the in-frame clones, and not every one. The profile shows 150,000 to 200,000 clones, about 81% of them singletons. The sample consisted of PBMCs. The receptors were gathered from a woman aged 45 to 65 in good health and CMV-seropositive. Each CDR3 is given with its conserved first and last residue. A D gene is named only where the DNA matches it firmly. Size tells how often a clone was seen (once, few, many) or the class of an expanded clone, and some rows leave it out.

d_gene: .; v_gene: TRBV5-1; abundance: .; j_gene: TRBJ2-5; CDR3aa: CASSLTSLETQYF; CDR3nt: TGCGCCAGCAGCTTGACTAGTCTGGAGACCCAGTACTTC
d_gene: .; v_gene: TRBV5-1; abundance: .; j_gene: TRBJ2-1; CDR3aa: CAPSKEADNEQFF; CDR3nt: TGCGCCCCAAGCAAGGAGGCGGACAATGAGCAGTTCTTC
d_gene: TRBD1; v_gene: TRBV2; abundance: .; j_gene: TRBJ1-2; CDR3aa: CASRRQGGHYGYTF; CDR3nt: TGTGCCAGCAGGCGACAGGGCGGGCACTATGGCTACACCTTC
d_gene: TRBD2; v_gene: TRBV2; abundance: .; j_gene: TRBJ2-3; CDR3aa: CASSEPGLAGGAADTQYF; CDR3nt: TGTGCCAGCAGTGAACCGGGACTAGCGGGGGGGGCCGCAGATACGCAGTATTTT
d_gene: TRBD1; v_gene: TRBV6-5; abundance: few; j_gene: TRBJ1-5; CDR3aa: CASKGGGNQPQHF; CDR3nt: TGTGCCAGCAAAGGGGGCGGCAATCAGCCCCAGCATTTT
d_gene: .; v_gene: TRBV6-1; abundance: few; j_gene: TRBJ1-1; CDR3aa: CASSVVQGTEAFF; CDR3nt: TGTGCCAGCAGTGTAGTACAGGGCACTGAAGCTTTCTTT
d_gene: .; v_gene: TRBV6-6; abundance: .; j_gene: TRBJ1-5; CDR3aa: CASTDRSQQPQHF; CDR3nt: TGTGCCAGCACTGATAGGAGTCAACAGCCCCAGCATTTT
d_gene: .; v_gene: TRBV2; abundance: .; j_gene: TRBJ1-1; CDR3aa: CASSASLNTEAFF; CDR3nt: TGTGCCAGCAGTGCTAGTTTGAACACTGAAGCTTTCTTT
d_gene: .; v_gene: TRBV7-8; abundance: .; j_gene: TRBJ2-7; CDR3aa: CASSLERGSYEQYF; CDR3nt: TGTGCCAGCAGCTTGGAAAGGGGGTCCTACGAGCAGTACTTC
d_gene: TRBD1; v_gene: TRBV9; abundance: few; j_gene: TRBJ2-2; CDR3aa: CASSVRDRNTGELFF; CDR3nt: TGTGCCAGCAGCGTCCGGGACAGGAACACCGGGGAGCTGTTTTTT
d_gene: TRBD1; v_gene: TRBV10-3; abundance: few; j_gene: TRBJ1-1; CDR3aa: CAISPTGQGNAEAFF; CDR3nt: TGTGCCATCAGCCCTACGGGACAGGGCAATGCTGAAGCTTTCTTT
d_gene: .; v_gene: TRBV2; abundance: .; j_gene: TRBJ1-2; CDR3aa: CASRLSSGYTF; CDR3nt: TGTGCCAGCAGGCTTTCCAGTGGCTACACCTTC
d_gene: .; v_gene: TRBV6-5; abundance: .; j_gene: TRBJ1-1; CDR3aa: CASRTQGHMNTEAFF; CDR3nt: TGTGCCAGCAGAACCCAGGGCCATATGAACACTGAAGCTTTCTTT
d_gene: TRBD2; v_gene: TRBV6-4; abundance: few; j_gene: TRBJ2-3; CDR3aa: CASSRTSGAPTDTQYF; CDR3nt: TGTGCCAGCAGCAGGACTAGCGGGGCCCCCACAGATACGCAGTATTTT
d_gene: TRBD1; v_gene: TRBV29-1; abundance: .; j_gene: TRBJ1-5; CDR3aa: CSVIRGDRGKGTQHF; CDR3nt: TGCAGCGTAATTCGAGGGGACAGGGGAAAAGGGACCCAGCATTTT
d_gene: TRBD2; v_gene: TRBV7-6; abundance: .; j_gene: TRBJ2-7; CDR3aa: CASSLGGDYEQYF; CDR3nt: TGTGCCAGCAGCTTGGGGGGGGACTACGAGCAGTACTTC
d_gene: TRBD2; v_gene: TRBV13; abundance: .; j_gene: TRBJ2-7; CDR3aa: CASSLPSGGREQYF; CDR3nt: TGTGCCAGCAGCTTACCTAGCGGGGGTCGTGAGCAGTACTTC
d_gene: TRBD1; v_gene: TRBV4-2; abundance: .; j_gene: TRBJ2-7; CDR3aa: CASSRGQGGEQYF; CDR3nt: TGTGCCAGCAGCCGCGGACAGGGTGGCGAGCAGTACTTC
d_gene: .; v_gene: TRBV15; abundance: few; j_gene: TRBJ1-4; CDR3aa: CATSREGAPNEKLFF; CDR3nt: TGTGCCACCAGCAGAGAAGGGGCGCCTAATGAAAAACTGTTTTTT
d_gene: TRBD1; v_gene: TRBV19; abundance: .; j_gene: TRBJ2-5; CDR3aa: CASSIGQGRQETQYF; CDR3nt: TGTGCCAGCAGTATCGGACAGGGTCGCCAAGAGACCCAGTACTTC
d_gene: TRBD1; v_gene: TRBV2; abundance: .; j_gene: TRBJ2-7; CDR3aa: CASSADRGAYEQYF; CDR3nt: TGTGCCAGCAGCGCCGACAGGGGGGCCTACGAGCAGTACTTC
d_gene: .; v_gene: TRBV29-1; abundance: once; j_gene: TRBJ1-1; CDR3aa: CSVEQGHTEAFF; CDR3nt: TGCAGCGTTGAACAGGGGCACACTGAAGCTTTCTTT
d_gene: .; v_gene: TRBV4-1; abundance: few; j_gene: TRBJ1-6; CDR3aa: CASSQDSRLKNNSPLHF; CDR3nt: TGCGCCAGCAGCCAAGATAGTCGGTTGAAAAATAATTCACCCCTCCACTTT
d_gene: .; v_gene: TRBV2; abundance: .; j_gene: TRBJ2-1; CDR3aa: CASSEKAQGYGNEQFF; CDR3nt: TGTGCCAGCAGTGAAAAGGCCCAGGGGTATGGAAATGAGCAGTTCTTC
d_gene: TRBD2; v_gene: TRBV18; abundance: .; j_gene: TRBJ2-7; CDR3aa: CASSPGLGRGAPYEQYF; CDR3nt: TGTGCCAGCTCCCCCGGCTTGGGGCGGGGGGCCCCCTACGAGCAGTACTTC
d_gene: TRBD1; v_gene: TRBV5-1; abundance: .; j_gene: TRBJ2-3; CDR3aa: CATTQGSGTDTQYF; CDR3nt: TGCGCCACCACACAGGGGAGCGGCACAGATACGCAGTATTTT
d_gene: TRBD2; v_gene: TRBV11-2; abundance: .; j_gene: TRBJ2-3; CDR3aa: CASSLVLAGDWAQYF; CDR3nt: TGTGCCAGCAGCTTAGTACTAGCGGGGGACTGGGCGCAGTATTTT
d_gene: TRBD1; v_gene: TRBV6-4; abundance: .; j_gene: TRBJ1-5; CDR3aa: CASSDPNRGADQPQHF; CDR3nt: TGTGCCAGCAGTGACCCTAACAGGGGAGCGGACCAGCCCCAGCATTTT
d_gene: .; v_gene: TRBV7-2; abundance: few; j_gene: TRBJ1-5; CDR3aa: CASSMRLDAQPQHF; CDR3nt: TGTGCCAGCAGCATGCGACTTGACGCCCAGCCCCAGCATTTT
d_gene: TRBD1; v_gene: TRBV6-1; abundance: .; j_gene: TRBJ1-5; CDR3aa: CASAFGQDNQPQHF; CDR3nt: TGTGCCAGTGCCTTTGGACAGGACAATCAGCCCCAGCATTTT
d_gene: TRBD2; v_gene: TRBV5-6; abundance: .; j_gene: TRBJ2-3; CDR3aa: CASSSLAGGSTDTQYF; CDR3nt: TGTGCCAGCAGCTCCCTAGCGGGGGGATCCACAGATACGCAGTATTTT
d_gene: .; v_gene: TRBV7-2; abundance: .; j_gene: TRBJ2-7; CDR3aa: CASSEQGYEQYF; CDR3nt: TGTGCCAGCAGCGAACAGGGCTACGAGCAGTACTTC
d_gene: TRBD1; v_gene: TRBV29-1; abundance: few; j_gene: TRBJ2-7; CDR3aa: CSGRDSYEQYF; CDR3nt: TGCAGCGGACGGGACAGTTACGAGCAGTACTTC
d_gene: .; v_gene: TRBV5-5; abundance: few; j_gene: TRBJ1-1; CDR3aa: CASSLAFQRVRAFF; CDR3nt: TGTGCCAGCAGCTTGGCATTTCAGAGGGTTCGAGCTTTCTTT
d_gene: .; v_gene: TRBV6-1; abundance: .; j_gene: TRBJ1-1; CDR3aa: CASRRGTEAFF; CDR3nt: TGTGCCAGCAGGCGGGGCACTGAAGCTTTCTTT
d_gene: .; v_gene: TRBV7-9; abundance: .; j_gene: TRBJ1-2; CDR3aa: CASSFTADSPTTYGYTF; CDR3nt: TGTGCCAGCAGTTTCACCGCCGACAGCCCAACGACTTATGGCTACACCTTC
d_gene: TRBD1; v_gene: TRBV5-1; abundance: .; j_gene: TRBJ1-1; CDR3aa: CASSPTGGETEAFF; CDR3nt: TGCGCCAGCAGCCCGACAGGGGGCGAAACTGAAGCTTTCTTT
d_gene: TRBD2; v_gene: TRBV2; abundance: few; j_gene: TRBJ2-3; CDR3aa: CASSEGLAGSADTQYF; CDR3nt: TGTGCCAGCAGTGAAGGCCTAGCGGGTTCTGCAGATACGCAGTATTTT
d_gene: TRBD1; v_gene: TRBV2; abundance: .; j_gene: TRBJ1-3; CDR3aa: CASRLDRAGGNTIYF; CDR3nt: TGTGCCAGCAGACTAGACAGGGCGGGCGGAAACACCATATATTTT
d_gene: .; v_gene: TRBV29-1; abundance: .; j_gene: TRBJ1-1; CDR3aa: CSVSQGNTEAFF; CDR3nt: TGCAGCGTCTCCCAGGGGAACACTGAAGCTTTCTTT
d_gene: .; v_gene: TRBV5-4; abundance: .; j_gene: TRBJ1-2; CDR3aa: CASRDDRLGGDGYTF; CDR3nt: TGTGCCAGCAGAGATGACAGGTTAGGAGGCGATGGCTACACCTTC
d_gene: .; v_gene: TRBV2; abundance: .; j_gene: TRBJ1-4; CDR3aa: CASRGGSWEKLFF; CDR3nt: TGTGCCAGCAGGGGGGGTAGTTGGGAAAAACTGTTTTTT
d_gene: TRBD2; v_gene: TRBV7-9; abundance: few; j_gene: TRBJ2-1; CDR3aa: CASGLAGFNEQFF; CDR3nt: TGTGCCAGCGGACTAGCGGGGTTCAATGAGCAGTTCTTC
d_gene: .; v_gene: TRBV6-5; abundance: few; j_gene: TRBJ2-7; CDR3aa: CASSVRVYEQYF; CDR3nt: TGTGCCAGCAGTGTTCGCGTTTACGAGCAGTACTTC
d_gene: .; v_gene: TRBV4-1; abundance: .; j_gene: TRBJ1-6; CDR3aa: CASSIQGGSPLHF; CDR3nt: TGCGCCAGCAGTATCCAGGGTGGATCACCCCTCCACTTT
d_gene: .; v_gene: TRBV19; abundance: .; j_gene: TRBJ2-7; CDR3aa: CASSVNLGPYEQYF; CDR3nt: TGTGCCAGTAGTGTGAACTTGGGCCCCTACGAGCAGTACTTC
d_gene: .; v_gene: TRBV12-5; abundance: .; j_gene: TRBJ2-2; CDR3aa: CASGRIITGTTGELFF; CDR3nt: TGTGCTAGTGGCAGGATAATTACAGGGACCACCGGGGAGCTGTTTTTT
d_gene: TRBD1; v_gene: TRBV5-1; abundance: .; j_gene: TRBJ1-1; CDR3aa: CASSKRGQGADTEAFF; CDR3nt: TGCGCCAGCAGCAAACGGGGACAGGGGGCCGATACTGAAGCTTTCTTT
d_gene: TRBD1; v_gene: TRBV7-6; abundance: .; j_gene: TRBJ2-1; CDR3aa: CASSYDRGNEQFF; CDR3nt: TGTGCCAGCAGCTATGACAGGGGGAATGAGCAGTTCTTC
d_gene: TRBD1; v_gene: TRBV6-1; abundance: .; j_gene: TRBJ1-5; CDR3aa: CASSVSWTGGNQPQHF; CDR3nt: TGTGCCAGCAGTGTTTCGTGGACAGGGGGAAATCAGCCCCAGCATTTT
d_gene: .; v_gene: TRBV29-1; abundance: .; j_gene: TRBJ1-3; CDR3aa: CSVDQGLSGNTIYF; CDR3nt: TGCAGCGTTGACCAGGGTTTATCTGGAAACACCATATATTTT
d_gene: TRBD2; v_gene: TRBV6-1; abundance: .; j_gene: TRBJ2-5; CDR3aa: CASIRGGWETQYF; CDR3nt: TGTGCCAGCATTCGGGGGGGATGGGAGACCCAGTACTTC
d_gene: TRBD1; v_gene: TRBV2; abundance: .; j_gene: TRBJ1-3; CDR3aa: CASTGQARNTIYF; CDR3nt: TGTGCCAGCACGGGACAGGCTAGAAACACCATATATTTT
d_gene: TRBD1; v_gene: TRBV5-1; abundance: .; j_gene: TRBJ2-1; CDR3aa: CASSPGTGRRNEQFF; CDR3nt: TGCGCCAGCAGCCCCGGGACAGGGCGAAGGAATGAGCAGTTCTTC
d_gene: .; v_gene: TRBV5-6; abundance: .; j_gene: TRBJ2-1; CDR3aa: CASSSLSGSSFYYNEQFF; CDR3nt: TGTGCCAGCAGCTCCTTATCGGGGTCATCCTTTTACTACAATGAGCAGTTCTTC